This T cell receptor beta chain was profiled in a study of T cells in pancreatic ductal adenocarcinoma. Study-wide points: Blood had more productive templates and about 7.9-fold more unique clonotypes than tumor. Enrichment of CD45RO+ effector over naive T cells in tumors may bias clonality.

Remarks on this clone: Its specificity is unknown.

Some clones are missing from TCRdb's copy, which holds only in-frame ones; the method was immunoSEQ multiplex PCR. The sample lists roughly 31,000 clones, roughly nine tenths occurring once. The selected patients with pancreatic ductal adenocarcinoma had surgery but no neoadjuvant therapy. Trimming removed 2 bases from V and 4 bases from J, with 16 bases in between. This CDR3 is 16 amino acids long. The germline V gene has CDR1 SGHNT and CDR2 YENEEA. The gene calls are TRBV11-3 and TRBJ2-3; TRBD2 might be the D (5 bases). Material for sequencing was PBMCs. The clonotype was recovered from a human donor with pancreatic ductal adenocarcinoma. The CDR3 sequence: CASSLTAGFSADTQYF. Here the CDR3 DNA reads TGTGCCAGCAGCTTAACCGCGGGTTTCAGCGCAGATACGCAGTATTTT.